The T cell receptor (beta chain) described here comes from a study of shared clonotypes between healthy human individuals. In the study overall: Per donor, three plates held CD4 naive cells, three held CD4 memory, two held CD8 naive and one held CD8 memory.

This clone was seen once. Its antigen is unidentified. Findings of the study overall: Sharing across four donors was highest in naive CD4 (roughly 5%) and lowest in memory CD8 (roughly 0.4%). All-four-donor shared clonotypes had higher generation probabilities than non-shared clonotypes did.

The authors ran the assay at deep level. Some clones are missing from TCRdb's copy, which holds only in-frame ones; the method was immunoSEQ multiplex PCR. The sample holds approximately 2.5 million clones; around 94% are singletons and the top ten take 0.11% to 0.15%. The CDR3 runs 16 residues. V gave up 3 bases and J gave up 0 bases, with 13 bases separating them. Germline V gene lookup returns CDR1 MGHDK and CDR2 SYGVNS. Sequenced input: naive CD4+ T cells sorted from blood. Subset in this sample: CD45RA+ positively selected. The rearrangement joins TRBV25-1 to TRBJ2-3; D not certain. The origin of this receptor is a young man in good health. CDR3 in DNA: TGTGCCAGCAGTGAGGCGGTGGGCTTTAGCACAGATACGCAGTATTTT. This translates into CASSEAVGFSTDTQYF.